This TCR beta chain was recorded in a study of shared T cell receptors in the human thymus. Repertoires were generated with immunoSEQ multiplex PCR, while TCRdb's copy carries only in-frame clones and drops some. Among under 850,000 clones, around 87% were seen once, and the ten largest hold 0.0095% to 0.011%. This sample was shared with a second study, whose subject was human thymus T cells.

The sequence was obtained from a boy under three years old with a congenital heart defect. Sample: thymocytes.

The CDR3 nucleotides read TGTGCCAGCAGCGTAATTCCGGTGCCATCCTACGAGCAGTACTTC. The encoded protein is CASSVIPVPSYEQYF. This chain joins TRBV9 and TRBJ2-7; D unclear. Looked up from germline, CDR1 is SGDLS and CDR2 is YYNGEE. This CDR3 comprises 15 residues. V lost 1 base, J lost 1 base, and 12 bases lay in between. The variable domain in full, completed from reference TRBV9 and TRBJ2-7, reads DSGVTQTPKHLITATGQRVTLRCSPRSGDLSVYWYQQSLDQGLQFLIQYYNGEERAKGNILERFSAQQFPDLHSELNLSSLELGDSALYFCASSVIPVPSYEQYFGPGTRLTVT.